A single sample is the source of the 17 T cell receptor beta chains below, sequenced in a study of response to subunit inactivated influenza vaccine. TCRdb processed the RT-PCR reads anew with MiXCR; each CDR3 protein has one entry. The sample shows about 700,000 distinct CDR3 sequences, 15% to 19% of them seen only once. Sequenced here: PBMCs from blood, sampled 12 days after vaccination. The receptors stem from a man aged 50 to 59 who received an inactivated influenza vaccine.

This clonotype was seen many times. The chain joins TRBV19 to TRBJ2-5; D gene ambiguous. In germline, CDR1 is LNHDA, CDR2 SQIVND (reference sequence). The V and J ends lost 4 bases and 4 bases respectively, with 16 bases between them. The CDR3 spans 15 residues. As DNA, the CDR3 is TGTGCCAGTAGTAATCCCCGAAGCAGAATAGAGACCCAGTACTTC. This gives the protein CASSNPRSRIETQYF.

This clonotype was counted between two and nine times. CDR3 sequence: CASSFGQSGANVLTF. The CDR3 bases are TGCGCCAGCAGCTTCGGACAGTCTGGGGCCAACGTCCTGACTTTC. The gene calls are TRBV5-1 and TRBJ2-6; a weak D match, TRBD1 (6 bases). CDR3 length: 15 amino acids. Trimming took 2 bases from V and 1 from J, leaving 7 bases between them. Germline V gene lookup returns CDR1 SGHRS and CDR2 YFSETQ.

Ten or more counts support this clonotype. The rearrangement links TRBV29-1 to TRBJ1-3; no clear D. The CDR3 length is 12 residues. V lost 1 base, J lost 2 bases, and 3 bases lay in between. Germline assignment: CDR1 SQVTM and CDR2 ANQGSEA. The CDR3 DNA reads TGCAGCGTTGAAGGCACTGGAAACACCATATATTTT. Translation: CSVEGTGNTIYF.

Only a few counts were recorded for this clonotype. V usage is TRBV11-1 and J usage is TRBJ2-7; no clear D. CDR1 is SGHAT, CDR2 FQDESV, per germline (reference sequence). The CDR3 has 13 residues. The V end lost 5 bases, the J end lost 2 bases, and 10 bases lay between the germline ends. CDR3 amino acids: CASSRSTTYEQYF. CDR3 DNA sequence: TGTGCCAGCAGCCGATCAACGACCTACGAGCAGTACTTC.

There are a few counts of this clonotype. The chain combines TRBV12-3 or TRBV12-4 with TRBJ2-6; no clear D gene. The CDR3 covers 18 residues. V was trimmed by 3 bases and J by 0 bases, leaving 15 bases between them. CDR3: CASSFLVGPFSGANVLTF. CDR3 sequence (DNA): TGTGCCAGCAGTTTTCTAGTGGGTCCCTTCTCTGGGGCCAACGTCCTGACTTTC.

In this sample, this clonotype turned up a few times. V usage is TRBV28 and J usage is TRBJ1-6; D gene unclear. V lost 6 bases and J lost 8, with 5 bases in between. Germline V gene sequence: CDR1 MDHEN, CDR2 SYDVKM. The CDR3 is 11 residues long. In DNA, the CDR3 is TGTGCCAGCAGGGCATATTCACCCCTCCACTTT. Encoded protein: CASRAYSPLHF.

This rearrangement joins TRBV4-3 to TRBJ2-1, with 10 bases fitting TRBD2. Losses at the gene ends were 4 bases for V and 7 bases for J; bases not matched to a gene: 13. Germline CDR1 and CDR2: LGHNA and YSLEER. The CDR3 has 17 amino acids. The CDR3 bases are TGCGCCAGCAGCCTGAGACCTAGCGGGAGTTCCTGGAATGAGCAGTTCTTC. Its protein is CASSLRPSGSSWNEQFF.

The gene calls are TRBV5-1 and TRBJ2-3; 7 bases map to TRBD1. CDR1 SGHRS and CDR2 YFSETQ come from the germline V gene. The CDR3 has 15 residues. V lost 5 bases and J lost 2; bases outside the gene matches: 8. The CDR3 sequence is CASRSPGQYTDTQYF. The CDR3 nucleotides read TGCGCCAGCAGGTCGCCGGGACAGTACACAGATACGCAGTATTTT.

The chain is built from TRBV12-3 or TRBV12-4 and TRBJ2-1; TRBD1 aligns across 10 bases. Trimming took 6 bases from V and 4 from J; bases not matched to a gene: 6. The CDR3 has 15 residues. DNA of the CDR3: TGTGCCAGCAGCGAGGGACAGGGGCCTTACAATGAGCAGTTCTTC. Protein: CASSEGQGPYNEQFF.

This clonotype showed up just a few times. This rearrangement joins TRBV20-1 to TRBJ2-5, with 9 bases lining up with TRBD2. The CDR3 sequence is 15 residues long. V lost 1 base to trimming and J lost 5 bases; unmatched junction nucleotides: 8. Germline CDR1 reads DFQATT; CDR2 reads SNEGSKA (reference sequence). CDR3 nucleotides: TGCAGTGCTAGAGGGCCAGCGGGAGGAGAGGAGACCCAGTACTTC. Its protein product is CSARGPAGGEETQYF.

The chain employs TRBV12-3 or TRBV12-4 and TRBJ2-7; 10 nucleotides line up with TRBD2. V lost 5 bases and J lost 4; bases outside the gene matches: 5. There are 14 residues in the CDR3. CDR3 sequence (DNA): TGTGCCAGCAGTCTTAGCGGGAGGAGATACGAGCAGTACTTC. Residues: CASSLSGRRYEQYF.

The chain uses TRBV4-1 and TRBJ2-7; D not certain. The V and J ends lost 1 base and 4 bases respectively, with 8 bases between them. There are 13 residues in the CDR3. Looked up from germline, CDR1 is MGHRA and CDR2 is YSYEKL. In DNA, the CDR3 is TGCGCCAGCAGCCAAGTCCGAGGTTACGAGCAGTACTTC. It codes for CASSQVRGYEQYF.

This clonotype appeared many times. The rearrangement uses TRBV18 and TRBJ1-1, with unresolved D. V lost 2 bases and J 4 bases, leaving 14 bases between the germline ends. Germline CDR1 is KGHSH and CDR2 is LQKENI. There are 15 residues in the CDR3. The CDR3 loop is CASSPLAGRGTEAFF. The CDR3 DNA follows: TGTGCCAGCTCACCATTAGCCGGCCGGGGCACTGAAGCTTTCTTT.

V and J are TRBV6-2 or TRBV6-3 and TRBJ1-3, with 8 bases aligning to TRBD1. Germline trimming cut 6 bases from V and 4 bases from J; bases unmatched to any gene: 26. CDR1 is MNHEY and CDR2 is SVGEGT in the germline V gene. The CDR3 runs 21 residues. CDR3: CASRPRGVRQGTIRIGNTIYF. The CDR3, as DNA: TGTGCCAGCAGACCTCGAGGGGTTCGACAGGGGACGATCAGAATAGGAAACACCATATATTTT.

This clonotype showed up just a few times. The CDR3 reads CASSLEGQGPQETQYF. CDR3 nucleotide sequence: TGCGCCAGCAGCTTGGAGGGACAGGGCCCGCAAGAGACCCAGTACTTC. The chain joins TRBV5-1 to TRBJ2-5, with 9 positions matching TRBD1. There are 16 residues in the CDR3. V gave up 0 bases and J gave up 2 bases; unmatched junction bases: 5. Germline lookup yields CDR1 SGHRS and CDR2 YFSETQ.

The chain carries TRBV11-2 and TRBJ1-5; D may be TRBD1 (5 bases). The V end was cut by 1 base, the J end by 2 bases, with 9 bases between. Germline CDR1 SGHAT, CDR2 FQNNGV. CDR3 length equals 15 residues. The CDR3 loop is CASSLAGIGNQPQHF. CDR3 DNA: TGTGCCAGCAGCTTAGCAGGGATTGGCAATCAGCCCCAGCATTTT.

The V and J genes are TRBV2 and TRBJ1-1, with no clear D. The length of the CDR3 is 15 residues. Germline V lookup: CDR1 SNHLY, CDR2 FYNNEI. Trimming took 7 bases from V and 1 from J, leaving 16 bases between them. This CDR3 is CASTPSTLGNTEAFF. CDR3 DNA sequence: TGTGCCAGCACCCCCTCGACTTTGGGGAACACTGAAGCTTTCTTT.